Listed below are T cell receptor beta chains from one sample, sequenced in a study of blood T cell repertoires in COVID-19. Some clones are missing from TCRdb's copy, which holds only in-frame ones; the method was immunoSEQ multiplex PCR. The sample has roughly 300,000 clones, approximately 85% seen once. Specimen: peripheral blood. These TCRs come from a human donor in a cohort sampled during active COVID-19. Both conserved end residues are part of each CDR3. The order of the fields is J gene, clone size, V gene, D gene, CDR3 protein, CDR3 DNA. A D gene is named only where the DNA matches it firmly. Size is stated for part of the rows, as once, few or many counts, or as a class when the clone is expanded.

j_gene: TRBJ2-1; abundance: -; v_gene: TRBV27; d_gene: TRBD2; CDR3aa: CASSPGPWEGLQFF; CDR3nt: TGTGCCAGCAGTCCCGGACCGTGGGAGGGTTTGCAGTTCTTC
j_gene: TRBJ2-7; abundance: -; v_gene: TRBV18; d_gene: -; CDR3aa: CASSPPGRVYEQYF; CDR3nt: TGTGCCAGCTCACCACCCGGCCGGGTCTACGAGCAGTACTTC
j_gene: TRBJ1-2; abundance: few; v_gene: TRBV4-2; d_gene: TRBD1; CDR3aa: CASSPGGRAGYTF; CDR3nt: TGTGCCAGCAGCCCAGGGGGACGGGCTGGCTACACCTTC
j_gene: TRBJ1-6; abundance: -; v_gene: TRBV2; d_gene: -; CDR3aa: CASRDDSSYNSPLHF; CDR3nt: TGTGCCAGCAGGGACGACAGCTCCTATAATTCACCCCTCCACTTT
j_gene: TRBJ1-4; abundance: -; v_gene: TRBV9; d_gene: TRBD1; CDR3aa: CASSPNRGPLGLFF; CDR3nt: TGTGCCAGCAGCCCGAACAGGGGGCCGCTTGGACTGTTTTTT
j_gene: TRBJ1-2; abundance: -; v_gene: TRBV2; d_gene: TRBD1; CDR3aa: CASRRDRELYGYTF; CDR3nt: TGTGCCAGCAGAAGGGACAGGGAGCTCTATGGCTACACCTTC
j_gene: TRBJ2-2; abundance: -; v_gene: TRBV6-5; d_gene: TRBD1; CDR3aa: CASSGGNTGELFF; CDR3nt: TGTGCCAGCTCAGGGGGCAACACCGGGGAGCTGTTTTTT
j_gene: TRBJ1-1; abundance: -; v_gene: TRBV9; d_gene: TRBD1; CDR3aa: CASSVLGQGVLGTEAFF; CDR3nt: TGTGCCAGCAGCGTTTTGGGACAGGGGGTGTTGGGCACTGAAGCTTTCTTT
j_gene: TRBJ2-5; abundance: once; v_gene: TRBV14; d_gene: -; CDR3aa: CASSQASGLATQYF; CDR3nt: TGTGCCAGCAGCCAAGCCTCGGGACTGGCGACCCAGTACTTC
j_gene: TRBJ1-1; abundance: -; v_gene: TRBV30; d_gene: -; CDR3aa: CAWSPGLMNTEAFF; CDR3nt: TGTGCCTGGAGTCCCGGACTCATGAACACTGAAGCTTTCTTT
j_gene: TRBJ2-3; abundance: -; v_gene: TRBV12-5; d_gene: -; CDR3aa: CASGQTPGTQYF; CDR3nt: TGTGCTAGTGGTCAAACCCCGGGGACGCAGTATTTT
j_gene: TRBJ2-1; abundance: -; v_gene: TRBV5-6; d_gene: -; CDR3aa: CASSQGPSLFF; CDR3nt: TGTGCCAGCAGCCAAGGACCTAGCCTGTTCTTC
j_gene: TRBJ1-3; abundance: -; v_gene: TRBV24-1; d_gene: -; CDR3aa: CATSDGQGTGNTIYF; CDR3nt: TGTGCCACCAGTGATGGCCAGGGAACTGGAAACACCATATATTTT
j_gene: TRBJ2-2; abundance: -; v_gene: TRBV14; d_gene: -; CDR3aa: CASSFPLTGELFF; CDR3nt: TGTGCCAGCAGCTTCCCCCTTACCGGGGAGCTGTTTTTT
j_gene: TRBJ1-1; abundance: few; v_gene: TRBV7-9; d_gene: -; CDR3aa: CASSLVQGRTEAFF; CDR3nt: TGTGCCAGCAGCTTAGTTCAGGGAAGGACTGAAGCTTTCTTT
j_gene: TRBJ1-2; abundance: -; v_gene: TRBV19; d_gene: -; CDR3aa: CASTPGAGRYGYTF; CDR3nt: TGTGCCAGTACCCCAGGGGCAGGTCGCTATGGCTACACCTTC
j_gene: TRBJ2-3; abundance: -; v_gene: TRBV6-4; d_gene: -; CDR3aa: CASSTGTDTQYF; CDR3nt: TGTGCCAGCAGTACAGGGACAGATACGCAGTATTTT
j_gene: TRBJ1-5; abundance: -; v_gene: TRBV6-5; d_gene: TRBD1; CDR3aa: CASSYGQGNQPQHF; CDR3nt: TGTGCCAGCAGTTACGGACAGGGTAATCAGCCCCAGCATTTT
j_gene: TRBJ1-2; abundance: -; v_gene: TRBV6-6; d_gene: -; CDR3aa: CAVKPGYGYTF; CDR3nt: TGTGCCGTAAAACCGGGCTATGGCTACACCTTC
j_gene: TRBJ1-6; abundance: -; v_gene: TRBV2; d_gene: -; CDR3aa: CASSEATTMYNSPLHF; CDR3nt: TGTGCCAGCAGCGAAGCTACGACAATGTATAATTCACCCCTCCACTTT
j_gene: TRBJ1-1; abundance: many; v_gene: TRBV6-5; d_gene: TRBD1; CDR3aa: CASSYLGQGRSAEAFF; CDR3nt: TGTGCCAGCAGTTACCTCGGACAGGGACGATCGGCTGAAGCTTTCTTT
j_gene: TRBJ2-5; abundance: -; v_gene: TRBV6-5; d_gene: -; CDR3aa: CASRAGSVETQYF; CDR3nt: TGTGCCAGCAGGGCAGGGTCTGTGGAGACCCAGTACTTC
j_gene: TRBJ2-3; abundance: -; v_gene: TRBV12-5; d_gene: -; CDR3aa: CASGLKTNPTGSDTQYF; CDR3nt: TGTGCTAGTGGTTTGAAGACTAACCCCACGGGGTCCGATACGCAGTATTTT
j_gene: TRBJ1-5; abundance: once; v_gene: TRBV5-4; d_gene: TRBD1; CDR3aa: CASSLQGGQPQHF; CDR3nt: TGTGCCAGCAGCTTACAGGGGGGTCAGCCCCAGCATTTT